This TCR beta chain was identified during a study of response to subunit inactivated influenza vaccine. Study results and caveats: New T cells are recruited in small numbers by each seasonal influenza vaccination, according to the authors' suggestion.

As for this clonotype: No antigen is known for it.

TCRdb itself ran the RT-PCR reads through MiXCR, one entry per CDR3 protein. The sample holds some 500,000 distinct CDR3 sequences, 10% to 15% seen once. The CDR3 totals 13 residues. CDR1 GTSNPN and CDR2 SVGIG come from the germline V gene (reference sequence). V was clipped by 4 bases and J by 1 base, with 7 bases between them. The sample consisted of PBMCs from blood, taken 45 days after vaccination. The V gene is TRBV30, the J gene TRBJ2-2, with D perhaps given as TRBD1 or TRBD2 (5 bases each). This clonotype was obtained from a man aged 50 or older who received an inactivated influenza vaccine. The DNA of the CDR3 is TGTGCCTGGACAGGGAGGAACACCGGGGAGCTGTTTTTT. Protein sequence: CAWTGRNTGELFF.